A single sample is the source of the 27 T cell receptor beta chains below, sequenced in a study of shared clonotypes between healthy human individuals. Clones were read by immunoSEQ multiplex PCR, and TCRdb kept only the in-frame ones, dropping some. This table holds approximately 2.4 million clones, about 94% found once. Sequenced input: naive CD4+ T cells sorted from blood. Subset reported: CD45RA+ positively selected. These TCRs come from a man aged 18-30 years in good health.

The chain links TRBV7-2 to TRBJ2-7, with 15 bases identical to TRBD2. Germline lookup yields CDR1 SGHTA and CDR2 FQGNSA. V lost 3 bases to trimming and J lost 7 bases; unmatched junction nucleotides: 7. This CDR3 region has 16 residues. The CDR3, as DNA: TGTGCCAGCAGCTTCCGGACTAGCGGGAGGGCGAGTGAGCAGTACTTC. The encoded protein is CASSFRTSGRASEQYF.

V and J are TRBV7-3 and TRBJ2-2; possible D gene TRBD2, 6 bases. The V gene lost 5 bases and the J gene lost 4 bases, with 11 bases spanning the gap. CDR1 is SGHTA and CDR2 is FQGTGA in the germline V gene. The CDR3 extends over 14 amino acids. The CDR3 sequence: CASSRAEGTGELFF. The CDR3 bases are TGTGCCAGCAGCCGGGCGGAGGGCACCGGGGAGCTGTTTTTT.

J is TRBJ2-1 and V is TRBV5-6; weak D call: TRBD2 (6 bases). The V end lost 1 base, the J end lost 2 bases, and 13 bases lay between the germline ends. The CDR3 runs to 16 residues. Per germline, CDR1 SGHDT and CDR2 YYEEEE. The CDR3 sequence: CASSLLVAEPYNEQFF. CDR3 nucleotides: TGTGCCAGCAGCTTGTTGGTAGCGGAGCCCTACAATGAGCAGTTCTTC. Supplemented by reference TRBV5-6 and TRBJ2-1, the full variable domain reads DAGVTQSPTHLIKTRGQQVTLRCSPKSGHDTVSWYQQALGQGPQFIFQYYEEEERQRGNFPDRFSGHQFPNYSSELNVNALLLGDSALYLCASSLLVAEPYNEQFFGPGTRLTVL.

The chain couples TRBV4-3 to TRBJ2-7; D assignment may be TRBD1 or TRBD2 (5 bases each). V was pared by 0 bases and J by 3 bases, with 15 bases between. Germline CDR1 reads LGHNA; CDR2 reads YSLEER. The CDR3 extends over 16 amino acids. The CDR3 DNA reads as TGCGCCAGCAGCCAAGACCTGGCGGTGGGGGACTACGAGCAGTACTTC. Translating it yields CASSQDLAVGDYEQYF.

The CDR3 sequence: CASSAGVPQETQYF. In DNA form, the CDR3 reads TGTGCCAGCAGTGCCGGGGTTCCTCAAGAGACCCAGTACTTC. The genes are TRBV2 and TRBJ2-5; D is possibly TRBD2 (5 bases). The CDR3 has 14 amino acids. Germline assignment: CDR1 SNHLY and CDR2 FYNNEI. With 4 bases removed from V and 2 bases from J, the gap between germline ends came to 11 bases.

J is TRBJ2-7 and V is TRBV7-2, with TRBD1 as a possible D gene (8 bases). Trimming took 5 bases from V and 4 from J, leaving 18 bases between them. In germline, CDR1 is SGHTA, CDR2 FQGNSA. CDR3 length equals 15 residues. The CDR3, as DNA: TGTGCCAGCAGCCCCGGACAGGGAGGGACATACGAGCAGTACTTC. This sequence encodes CASSPGQGGTYEQYF.

On this clone: This CDR3 is also generated by other DNA sequences in the sample. The chain carries TRBV30 and TRBJ1-3; D ambiguous. Per germline, CDR1 GTSNPN and CDR2 SVGIG (reference sequence). CDR3 length: 15 residues. Deletions cut 0 bases from V and 0 bases from J, with 9 bases between. The CDR3 DNA reads as TGTGCCTGGAGTGTACGAGGAACCTCTGGAAACACCATATATTTT. It encodes CAWSVRGTSGNTIYF.

The chain links TRBV11-2 to TRBJ1-2; TRBD1 aligns across 7 bases. Germline V CDR1 and CDR2: SGHAT, FQNNGV. J lost 8 bases, V lost 5 bases, and 11 bases had no gene match. The CDR3 extends over 14 amino acids. The CDR3 here is CASSLIETGRGYTF. For the CDR3, the DNA is TGTGCCAGCAGCCTCATTGAGACAGGGAGAGGCTACACCTTC.

This clone appeared once. The rearrangement joins TRBV5-1 to TRBJ1-4; maybe TRBD1 (6 bases). Between the trimmed V and J ends, which lost 4 bases and 7 bases, there was a span of 17 bases. The CDR3 sequence is 15 residues long. Germline values: CDR1 SGHRS, CDR2 YFSETQ. CDR3 coding DNA: TGCGCCAGCAGCGTCACTGCTGGGACAACTGAAAAACTGTTTTTT. It encodes CASSVTAGTTEKLFF.

The count of this clone is one. V and J are TRBV19 and TRBJ1-2; 8 positions match TRBD1. The trim removed 4 bases at V and 3 bases at J, leaving 4 bases unmatched. CDR3 size: 14 residues. Germline assignment: CDR1 LNHDA and CDR2 SQIVND (reference sequence). For the CDR3, the DNA is TGTGCCAGTAGTACTGGACAGGGTTACTATGGCTACACCTTC. Protein: CASSTGQGYYGYTF. Supplemented by reference TRBV19 and TRBJ1-2, the full variable domain reads DGGITQSPKYLFRKEGQNVTLSCEQNLNHDAMYWYRQDPGQGLRLIYYSQIVNDFQKGDIAEGYSVSREKKESFPLTVTSAQKNPTAFYLCASSTGQGYYGYTFGSGTRLTVV.

This chain uses TRBV11-2 with TRBJ1-6, with D unresolved. Germline V CDR1 and CDR2: SGHAT, FQNNGV. The CDR3 sequence is 17 residues long. The V gene lost 4 bases and the J gene lost 5 bases, with 18 bases spanning the gap. The CDR3, as DNA: TGTGCCAGCAGCTCCGGGCTTTCAGGTGCGGATAATTCACCCCTCCACTTT. Amino acid sequence: CASSSGLSGADNSPLHF. Drawing the rest from reference TRBV11-2 and TRBJ1-6, the complete variable domain is EAGVAQSPRYKIIEKRQSVAFWCNPISGHATLYWYQQILGQGPKLLIQFQNNGVVDDSQLPKDRFSAERLKGVDSTLKIQPAKLEDSAVYLCASSSGLSGADNSPLHFGNGTRLTVT.

The CDR3 region has the DNA TGTGCCTGGAGTGTAAGGGGACGGATTGAAGAGACCCAGTACTTC. It yields the protein CAWSVRGRIEETQYF. This chain connects TRBV30 to TRBJ2-5; D tentatively fits TRBD1 or TRBD2 (5 bases each). The V gene's germline CDR1 is GTSNPN and CDR2 SVGIG (reference sequence). This CDR3 has 15 residues. Between the trimmed V and J ends, which lost 0 bases and 3 bases, there was a span of 14 bases.

The rearrangement uses TRBV7-2 and TRBJ1-2, with 7 bases identical to TRBD1. The CDR3 length is 15 residues. Germline V gives CDR1 SGHTA, CDR2 FQGNSA. V lost 0 bases and J lost 6; bases outside the gene matches: 7. CDR3 region: CASSLAGGAGDGYTF. DNA for the CDR3: TGTGCCAGCAGCTTAGCAGGGGGCGCCGGGGATGGCTACACCTTC.

The chain recombines TRBV18 with TRBJ1-5, with TRBD1 identical over 10 bases. CDR3 length: 15 amino acids. V gave up 4 bases and J gave up 4 bases; unmatched junction bases: 4. CDR1 and CDR2 from the germline V gene are KGHSH and LQKENI. The DNA of the CDR3 is TGTGCCAGCTCACGGGACAGGGGTCTAAATCAGCCCCAGCATTTT. Its protein is CASSRDRGLNQPQHF. Drawing the rest from reference TRBV18 and TRBJ1-5, the complete variable domain is NAGVMQNPRHLVRRRGQEARLRCSPMKGHSHVYWYRQLPEEGLKFMVYLQKENIIDESGMPKERFSAEFPKEGPSILRIQQVVRGDSAAYFCASSRDRGLNQPQHFGDGTRLSIL.

This rearrangement joins TRBV27 to TRBJ1-1; TRBD1 might be the D (5 bases). The CDR3 consists of 15 residues. The V end lost 3 bases, the J end lost 0 bases, and 11 bases lay between the germline ends. Germline CDR1 is MNHEY and CDR2 is SMNVEV (reference sequence). The chain's CDR3 is CASSFSGRLNTEAFF. The DNA of the CDR3 is TGTGCCAGCAGTTTCTCAGGGAGGTTGAACACTGAAGCTTTCTTT.

This chain joins TRBV6-1 and TRBJ1-4, with D unresolved. Between the trimmed V and J ends, which lost 4 bases and 0 bases, there was a span of 6 bases. The CDR3 consists of 14 residues. From germline, CDR1 is MNHNS and CDR2 SASEGT. CDR3 sequence reads: CASSAGTTNEKLFF. The CDR3 DNA is TGTGCCAGCAGTGCCGGGACAACTAATGAAAAACTGTTTTTT.

A single count supports this clone. This chain links TRBV7-9 with TRBJ2-6; no firm D call. CDR3 size: 13 residues. V dropped 9 bases and J dropped 1 base, with 7 bases sitting between them. Germline V gives CDR1 SEHNR, CDR2 FQNEAQ (reference sequence). CDR3 nucleotide sequence: TGTGCCAGGCAGATTTCTGGGGCCAACGTCCTGACTTTC. This gives the protein CARQISGANVLTF.

The chain recombines TRBV7-3 with TRBJ2-1; 9 nucleotides match TRBD1. The CDR3 loop spans 15 amino acids. Germline lookup yields CDR1 SGHTA and CDR2 FQGTGA. J gave up 4 bases and V 6 bases, and 7 bases lay outside the gene matches. The CDR3 loop reads CASSQDRGHYNEQFF. The CDR3 DNA sequence: TGTGCCAGCAGTCAGGACAGGGGCCATTACAATGAGCAGTTCTTC.

CDR3 in amino acids: CASSPGTLHREQYF. In DNA form, the CDR3 reads TGTGCCAGCAGTCCGGGGACACTTCATCGCGAGCAGTACTTC. The chain links TRBV28 to TRBJ2-7, with D possibly being TRBD1 (6 bases). V was trimmed by 5 bases and J by 6 bases, leaving 17 bases between them. The CDR3 consists of 14 residues. Germline-derived CDR1 and CDR2 are MDHEN and SYDVKM.

This clone is a singleton in its sample. This chain uses TRBV6-5 with TRBJ1-1; 7 positions agree with TRBD1. Looked up from germline, CDR1 is MNHEY and CDR2 is SVGAGI. The CDR3 runs to 13 residues. Trimming removed 4 bases from V and 5 bases from J; junction bases left unmatched: 4. CDR3 amino acids: CASSSGQRTEAFF. The CDR3 region has the DNA TGTGCCAGCAGTTCGGGACAGAGGACTGAAGCTTTCTTT.

The chain carries TRBV5-1 and TRBJ2-1; 10 bases align to TRBD2. CDR1 is SGHRS, CDR2 YFSETQ, per germline. V lost 4 bases to trimming and J lost 2 bases; unmatched junction nucleotides: 9. The CDR3 loop spans 17 amino acids. The CDR3 coding sequence is TGCGCCAGCAGCCCGACTAGCGGGTCCCGGACCTACAATGAGCAGTTCTTC. This translates into CASSPTSGSRTYNEQFF.

Comments on this clone: The same CDR3 is also encoded by other DNA sequences in this sample. CDR3 sequence: CAWSPNYGYTF. For the CDR3, the DNA is TGTGCCTGGAGTCCGAACTATGGCTACACCTTC. V is TRBV30 and J is TRBJ1-2, with D uncertain. CDR1 is GTSNPN, CDR2 SVGIG, per germline (reference sequence). The V and J ends lost 2 bases and 2 bases respectively, with 3 bases between them. The CDR3 is 11 residues long.

The rearrangement joins TRBV5-4 to TRBJ1-2, with D hard to call. The length of the CDR3 is 15 residues. With 0 bases removed from V and 0 bases from J, the gap between germline ends came to 9 bases. CDR1 and CDR2 from the germline V gene are SGHNT and YYREEE (reference sequence). CDR3 bases: TGTGCCAGCAGCTTGGCACTAACCCCTAACTATGGCTACACCTTC. It yields the protein CASSLALTPNYGYTF.

J is TRBJ2-1 and V is TRBV5-4; 8 positions agree with TRBD2. Germline CDR1 is SGHNT and CDR2 is YYREEE (reference sequence). This CDR3 is 16 amino acids long. After removal of 3 bases from V and 2 bases from J, the junction contained 7 bases not matched to a gene. CDR3 loop: CASSSASGLAYNEQFF. The CDR3 bases are TGTGCCAGCAGCTCCGCTAGCGGGTTGGCCTACAATGAGCAGTTCTTC.

The rearrangement uses TRBV27 and TRBJ2-2; 12 bases match TRBD2. The germline V gene encodes CDR1 MNHEY and CDR2 SMNVEV (reference sequence). The CDR3 extends over 14 amino acids. The ends lost 4 bases at V and 8 bases at J; junction bases unmatched: 2. The CDR3: CASSSGLAGGELFF. CDR3 coding DNA: TGTGCCAGCAGTTCCGGACTAGCGGGGGGGGAGCTGTTTTTT.

The chain couples TRBV15 to TRBJ1-2; D possibly corresponds to TRBD1 (5 bases). Germline lookup yields CDR1 LNHNV and CDR2 YYDKDF (reference sequence). The length of the CDR3 is 14 residues. Trimming stripped 8 bases from V and 4 bases from J, with 17 bases between. Here the CDR3 DNA reads TGTGCCACCGCCAATCGGGACGTTAGCTATGGCTACACCTTC. Encoded protein: CATANRDVSYGYTF.

V and J are TRBV15 and TRBJ2-7; 8 bases fit TRBD1. With V trimmed by 8 bases and J by 2 bases, 5 bases remained unmatched. Germline CDR1 LNHNV, CDR2 YYDKDF (reference sequence). The CDR3 contains 13 residues. The CDR3 sequence is CATQRTGTYEQYF. The DNA for the CDR3 is TGTGCCACCCAGCGGACAGGGACCTACGAGCAGTACTTC. Looking up the rest from reference TRBV15 and TRBJ2-7 gives the full variable domain: DAMVIQNPRYQVTQFGKPVTLSCSQTLNHNVMYWYQQKSSQAPKLLFHYYDKDFNNEADTPDNFQSRRPNTSFCFLDIRSPGLGDTAMYLCATQRTGTYEQYFGPGTRLTVT.